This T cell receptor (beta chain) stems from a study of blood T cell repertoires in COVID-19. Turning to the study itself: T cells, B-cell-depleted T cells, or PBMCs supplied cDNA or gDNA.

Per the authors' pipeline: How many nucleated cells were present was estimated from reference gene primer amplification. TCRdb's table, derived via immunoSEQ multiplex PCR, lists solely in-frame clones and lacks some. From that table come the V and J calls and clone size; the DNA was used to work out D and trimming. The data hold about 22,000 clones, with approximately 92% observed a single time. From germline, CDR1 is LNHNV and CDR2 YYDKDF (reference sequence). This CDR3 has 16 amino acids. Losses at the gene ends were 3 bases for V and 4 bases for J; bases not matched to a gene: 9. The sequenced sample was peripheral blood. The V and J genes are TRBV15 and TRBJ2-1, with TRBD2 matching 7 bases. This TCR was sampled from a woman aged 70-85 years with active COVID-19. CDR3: CATSRIGTTRYNEQFF. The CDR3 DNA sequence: TGTGCCACCAGCAGGATCGGGACTACAAGATACAATGAGCAGTTCTTC.